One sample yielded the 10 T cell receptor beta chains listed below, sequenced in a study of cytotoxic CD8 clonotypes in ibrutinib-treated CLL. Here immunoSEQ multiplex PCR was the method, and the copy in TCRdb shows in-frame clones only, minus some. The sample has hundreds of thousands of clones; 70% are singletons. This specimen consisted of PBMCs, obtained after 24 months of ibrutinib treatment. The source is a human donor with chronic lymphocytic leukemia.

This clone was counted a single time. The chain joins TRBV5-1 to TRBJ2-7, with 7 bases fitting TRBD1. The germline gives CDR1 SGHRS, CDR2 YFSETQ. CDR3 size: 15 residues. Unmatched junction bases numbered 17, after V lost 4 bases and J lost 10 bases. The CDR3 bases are TGCGCCAGCAGCCCGAGCGGCAGGGGGTCGGAACGACAGTACTTC. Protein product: CASSPSGRGSERQYF.

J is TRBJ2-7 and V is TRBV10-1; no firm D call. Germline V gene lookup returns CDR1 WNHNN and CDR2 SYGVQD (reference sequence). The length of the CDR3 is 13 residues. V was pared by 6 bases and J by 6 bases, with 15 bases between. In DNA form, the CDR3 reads TGCGCCAGCAGCAGGCAAGGCCACGGCGAGCAGTACTTC. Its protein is CASSRQGHGEQYF.

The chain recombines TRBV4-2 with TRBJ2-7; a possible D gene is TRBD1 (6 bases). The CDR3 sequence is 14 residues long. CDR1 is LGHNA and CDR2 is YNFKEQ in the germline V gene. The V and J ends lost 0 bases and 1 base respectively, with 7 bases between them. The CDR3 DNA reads TGTGCCAGCAGCCAAGACAGGGGTTCCTACGAGCAGTACTTC. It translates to CASSQDRGSYEQYF.

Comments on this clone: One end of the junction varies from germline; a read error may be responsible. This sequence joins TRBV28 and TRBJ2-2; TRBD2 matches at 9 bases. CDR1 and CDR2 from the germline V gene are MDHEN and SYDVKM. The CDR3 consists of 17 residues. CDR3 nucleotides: TGTGGCAGCAGCGGGAGGCCTCTCGCTCTCAACACCGGGGAGCTGTTTTTT. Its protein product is CGSSGRPLALNTGELFF.

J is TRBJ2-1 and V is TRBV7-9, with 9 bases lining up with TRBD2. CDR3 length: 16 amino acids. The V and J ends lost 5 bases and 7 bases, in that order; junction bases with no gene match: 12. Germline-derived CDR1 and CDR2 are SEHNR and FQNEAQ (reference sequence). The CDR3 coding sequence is TGTGCCAGCAGCCCCCTGGGGGGGACTAGCAGGAATGAGCAGTTCTTC. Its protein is CASSPLGGTSRNEQFF.

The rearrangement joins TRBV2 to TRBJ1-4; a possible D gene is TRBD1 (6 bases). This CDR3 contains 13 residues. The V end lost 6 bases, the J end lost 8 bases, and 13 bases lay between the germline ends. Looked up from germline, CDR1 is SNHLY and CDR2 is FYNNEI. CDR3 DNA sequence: TGTGCCAGCAGGAGGGACACCAAGGAAAAACTGTTTTTT. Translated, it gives CASRRDTKEKLFF.

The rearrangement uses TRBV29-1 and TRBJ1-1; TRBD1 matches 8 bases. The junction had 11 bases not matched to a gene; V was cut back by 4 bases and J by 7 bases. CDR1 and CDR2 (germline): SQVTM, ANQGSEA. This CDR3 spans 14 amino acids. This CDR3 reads CSVGLSDRGGEAFF. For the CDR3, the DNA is TGCAGCGTTGGGCTCTCTGACAGGGGAGGTGAAGCTTTCTTT.

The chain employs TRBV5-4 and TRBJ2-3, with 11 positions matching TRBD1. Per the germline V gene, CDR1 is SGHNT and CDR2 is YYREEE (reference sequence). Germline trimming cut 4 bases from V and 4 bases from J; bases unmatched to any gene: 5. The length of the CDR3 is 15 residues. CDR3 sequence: CASSAPGQGADTQYF. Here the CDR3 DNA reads TGTGCCAGCAGCGCCCCGGGACAGGGGGCAGATACGCAGTATTTT.

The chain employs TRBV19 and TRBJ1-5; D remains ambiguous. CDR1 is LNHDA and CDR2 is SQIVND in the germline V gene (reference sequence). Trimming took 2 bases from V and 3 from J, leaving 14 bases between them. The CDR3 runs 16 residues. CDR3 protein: CASSITPVSTNQPQHF. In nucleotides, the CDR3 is TGTGCCAGTAGTATAACTCCGGTCTCGACCAATCAGCCCCAGCATTTT.

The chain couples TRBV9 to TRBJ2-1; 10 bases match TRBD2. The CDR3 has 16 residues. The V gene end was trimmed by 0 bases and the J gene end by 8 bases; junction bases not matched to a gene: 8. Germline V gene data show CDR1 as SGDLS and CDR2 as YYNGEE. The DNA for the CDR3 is TGTGCCAGCAGCGTAGGGGGCCTAGCGGGAGTGTATGAGCAGTTCTTC. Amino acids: CASSVGGLAGVYEQFF.